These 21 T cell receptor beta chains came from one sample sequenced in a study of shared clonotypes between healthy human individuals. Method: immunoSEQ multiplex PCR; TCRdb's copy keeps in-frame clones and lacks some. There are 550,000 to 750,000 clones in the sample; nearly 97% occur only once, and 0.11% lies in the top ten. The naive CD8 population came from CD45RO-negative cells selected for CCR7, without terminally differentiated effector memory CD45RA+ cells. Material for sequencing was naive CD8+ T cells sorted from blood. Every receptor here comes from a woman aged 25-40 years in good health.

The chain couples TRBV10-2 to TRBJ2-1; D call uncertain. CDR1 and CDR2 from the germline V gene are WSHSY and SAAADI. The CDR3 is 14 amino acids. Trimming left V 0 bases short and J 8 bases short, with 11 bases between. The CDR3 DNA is TGCGCCAGCAGTGAGTCCCCCGGACGTGATGAGCAGTTCTTC. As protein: CASSESPGRDEQFF.

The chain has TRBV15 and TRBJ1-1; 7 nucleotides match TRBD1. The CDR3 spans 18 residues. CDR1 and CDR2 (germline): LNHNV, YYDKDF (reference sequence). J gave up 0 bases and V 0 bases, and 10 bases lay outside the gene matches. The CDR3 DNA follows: TGTGCCACCAGCAGAGATTTAGTACCGGGACAGATGAACACTGAAGCTTTCTTT. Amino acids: CATSRDLVPGQMNTEAFF.

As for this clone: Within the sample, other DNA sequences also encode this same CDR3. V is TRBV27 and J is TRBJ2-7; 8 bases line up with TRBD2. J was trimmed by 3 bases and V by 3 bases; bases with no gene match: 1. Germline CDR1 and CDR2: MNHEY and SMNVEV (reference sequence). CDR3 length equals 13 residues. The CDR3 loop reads CASSFGRGYEQYF. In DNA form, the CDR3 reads TGTGCCAGCAGTTTCGGGAGGGGCTACGAGCAGTACTTC.

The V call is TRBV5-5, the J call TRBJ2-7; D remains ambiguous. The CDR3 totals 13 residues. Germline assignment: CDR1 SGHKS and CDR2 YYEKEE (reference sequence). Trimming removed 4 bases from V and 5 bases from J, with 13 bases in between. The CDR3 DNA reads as TGTGCCAGCAGCCTGGACCTACCGGACGAGCAGTACTTC. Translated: CASSLDLPDEQYF. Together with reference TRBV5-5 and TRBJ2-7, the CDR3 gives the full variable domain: DAGVTQSPTHLIKTRGQQVTLRCSPISGHKSVSWYQQVLGQGPQFIFQYYEKEERGRGNFPDRFSARQFPNYSSELNVNALLLGDSALYLCASSLDLPDEQYFGPGTRLTVT.

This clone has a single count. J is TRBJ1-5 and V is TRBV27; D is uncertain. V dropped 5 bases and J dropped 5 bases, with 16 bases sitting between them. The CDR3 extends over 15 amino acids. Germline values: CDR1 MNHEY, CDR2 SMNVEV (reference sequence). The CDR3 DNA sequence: TGTGCCAGCAGTCCCCTCGGGGTGAGTGATCAGCCCCAGCATTTT. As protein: CASSPLGVSDQPQHF.

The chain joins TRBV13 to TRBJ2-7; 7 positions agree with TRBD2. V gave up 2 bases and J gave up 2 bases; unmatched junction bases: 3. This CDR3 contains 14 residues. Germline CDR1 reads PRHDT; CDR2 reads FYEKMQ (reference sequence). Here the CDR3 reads CASSLRLAAYEQYF. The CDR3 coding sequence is TGTGCCAGCAGCTTACGTCTAGCGGCCTACGAGCAGTACTTC.

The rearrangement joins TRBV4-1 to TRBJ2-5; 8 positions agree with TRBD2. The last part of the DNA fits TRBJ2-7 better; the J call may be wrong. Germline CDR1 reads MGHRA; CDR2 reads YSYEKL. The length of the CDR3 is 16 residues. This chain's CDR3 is CASSQGLAGASYEQYF. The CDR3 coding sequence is TGCGCCAGCAGCCAAGGGCTAGCGGGTGCCTCCTACGAGCAGTACTTC.

CDR3 coding DNA: TGTGCCAGCAGTGGCGGCAGGGGTCAGGGCAATGAGCAGTTCTTC. It encodes CASSGGRGQGNEQFF. The chain combines TRBV2 with TRBJ2-1; D possibly corresponds to TRBD1 (6 bases). The V end was cut by 4 bases, the J end by 6 bases, with 16 bases between. The V gene's germline CDR1 is SNHLY and CDR2 FYNNEI. The CDR3 is made up of 15 amino acids.

The CDR3 spells CASTDGRGAWETQYF. CDR3 nucleotides: TGTGCCAGCACCGACGGCAGGGGGGCGTGGGAGACCCAGTACTTC. This chain joins TRBV6-5 and TRBJ2-5; perhaps TRBD1 as D (7 bases). The V gene lost 7 bases and the J gene lost 5 bases, with 20 bases spanning the gap. The CDR3 runs 15 residues. The germline gives CDR1 MNHEY, CDR2 SVGAGI.

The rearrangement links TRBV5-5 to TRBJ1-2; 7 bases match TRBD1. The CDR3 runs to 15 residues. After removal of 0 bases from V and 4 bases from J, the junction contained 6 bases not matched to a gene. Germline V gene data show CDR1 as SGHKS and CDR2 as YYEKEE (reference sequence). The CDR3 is CASSLGQGETYGYTF. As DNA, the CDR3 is TGTGCCAGCAGCTTGGGGCAGGGGGAAACCTATGGCTACACCTTC.

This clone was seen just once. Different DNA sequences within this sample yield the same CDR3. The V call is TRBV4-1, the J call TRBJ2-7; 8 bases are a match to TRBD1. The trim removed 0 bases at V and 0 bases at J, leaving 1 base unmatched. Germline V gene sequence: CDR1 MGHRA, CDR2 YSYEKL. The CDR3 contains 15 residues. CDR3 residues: CASSQEGTGSYEQYF. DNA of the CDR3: TGCGCCAGCAGCCAAGAAGGGACAGGCTCCTACGAGCAGTACTTC.

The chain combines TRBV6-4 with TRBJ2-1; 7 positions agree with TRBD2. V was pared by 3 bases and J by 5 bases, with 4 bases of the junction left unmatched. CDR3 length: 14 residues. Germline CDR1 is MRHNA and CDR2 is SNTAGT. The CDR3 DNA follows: TGTGCCAGCAGTGAGGGGGACTACCACAATGAGCAGTTCTTC. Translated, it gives CASSEGDYHNEQFF.

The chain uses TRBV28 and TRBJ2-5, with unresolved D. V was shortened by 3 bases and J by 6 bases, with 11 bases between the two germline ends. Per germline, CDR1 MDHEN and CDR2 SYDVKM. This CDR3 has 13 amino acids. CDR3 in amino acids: CASSFSMGKTQYF. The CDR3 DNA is TGTGCCAGCAGTTTCAGTATGGGTAAGACCCAGTACTTC.

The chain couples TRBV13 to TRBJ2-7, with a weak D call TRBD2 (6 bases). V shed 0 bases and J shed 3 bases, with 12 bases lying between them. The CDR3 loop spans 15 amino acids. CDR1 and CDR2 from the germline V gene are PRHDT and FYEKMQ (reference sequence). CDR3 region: CASSLGRGSDYEQYF. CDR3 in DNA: TGTGCCAGCAGCTTAGGCCGGGGGAGTGACTACGAGCAGTACTTC.

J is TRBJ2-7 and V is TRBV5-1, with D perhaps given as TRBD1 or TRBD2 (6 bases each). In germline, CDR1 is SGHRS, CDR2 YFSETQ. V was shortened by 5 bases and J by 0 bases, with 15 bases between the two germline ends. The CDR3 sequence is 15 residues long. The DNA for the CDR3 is TGCGCCAGCAGATTGCGGGACATCAACTCCTACGAGCAGTACTTC. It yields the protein CASRLRDINSYEQYF.

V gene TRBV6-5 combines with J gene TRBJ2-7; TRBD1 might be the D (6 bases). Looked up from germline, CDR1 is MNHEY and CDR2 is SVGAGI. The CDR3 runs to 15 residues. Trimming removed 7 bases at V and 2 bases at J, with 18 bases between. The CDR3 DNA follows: TGTGCCAGCACCCCGAATACAGGGAACACCTACGAGCAGTACTTC. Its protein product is CASTPNTGNTYEQYF.

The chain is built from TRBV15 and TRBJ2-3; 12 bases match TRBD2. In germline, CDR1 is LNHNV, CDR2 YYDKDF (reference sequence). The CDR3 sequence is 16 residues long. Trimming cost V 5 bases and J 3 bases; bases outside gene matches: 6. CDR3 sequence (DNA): TGTGCCACCAGCCCTCGAACTAGCGGGAGGACAGATACGCAGTATTTT. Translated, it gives CATSPRTSGRTDTQYF.

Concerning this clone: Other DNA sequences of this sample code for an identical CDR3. CDR3 region: CASSSGGQPQHF. CDR3 nucleotides: TGTGCCAGCAGTTCAGGGGGTCAGCCCCAGCATTTT. The chain couples TRBV27 to TRBJ1-5; 7 nucleotides line up with TRBD1. The V gene's germline CDR1 is MNHEY and CDR2 SMNVEV (reference sequence). The J segment lost 6 bases and the V segment lost 4 bases, leaving 0 bases of the junction unmatched. The length of the CDR3 is 12 residues.

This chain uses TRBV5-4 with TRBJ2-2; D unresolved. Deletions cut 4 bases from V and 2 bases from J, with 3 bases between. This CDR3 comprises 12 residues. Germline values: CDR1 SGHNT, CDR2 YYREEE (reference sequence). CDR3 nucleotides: TGTGCCAGCAGCAAAAACACCGGGGAGCTGTTTTTT. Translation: CASSKNTGELFF. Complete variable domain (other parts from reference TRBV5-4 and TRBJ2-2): ETGVTQSPTHLIKTRGQQVTLRCSSQSGHNTVSWYQQALGQGPQFIFQYYREEENGRGNFPPRFSGLQFPNYSSELNVNALELDDSALYLCASSKNTGELFFGEGSRLTVL.

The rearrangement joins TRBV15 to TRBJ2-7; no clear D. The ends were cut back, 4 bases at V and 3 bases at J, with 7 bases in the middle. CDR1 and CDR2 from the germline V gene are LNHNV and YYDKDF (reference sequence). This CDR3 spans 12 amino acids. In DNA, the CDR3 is TGTGCCACCAGCACACCTGGCTACGAGCAGTACTTC. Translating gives CATSTPGYEQYF.

CDR3 sequence reads: CAISEKVGGDTDTQYF. The CDR3 DNA reads as TGTGCCATCAGTGAGAAGGTGGGAGGCGACACAGATACGCAGTATTTT. The rearrangement uses TRBV10-3 and TRBJ2-3, with D possibly TRBD2 on 6 matching bases. V dropped 2 bases and J dropped 2 bases, with 14 bases sitting between them. CDR1 and CDR2 (germline): ENHRY, SYGVKD. The length of the CDR3 is 16 residues.